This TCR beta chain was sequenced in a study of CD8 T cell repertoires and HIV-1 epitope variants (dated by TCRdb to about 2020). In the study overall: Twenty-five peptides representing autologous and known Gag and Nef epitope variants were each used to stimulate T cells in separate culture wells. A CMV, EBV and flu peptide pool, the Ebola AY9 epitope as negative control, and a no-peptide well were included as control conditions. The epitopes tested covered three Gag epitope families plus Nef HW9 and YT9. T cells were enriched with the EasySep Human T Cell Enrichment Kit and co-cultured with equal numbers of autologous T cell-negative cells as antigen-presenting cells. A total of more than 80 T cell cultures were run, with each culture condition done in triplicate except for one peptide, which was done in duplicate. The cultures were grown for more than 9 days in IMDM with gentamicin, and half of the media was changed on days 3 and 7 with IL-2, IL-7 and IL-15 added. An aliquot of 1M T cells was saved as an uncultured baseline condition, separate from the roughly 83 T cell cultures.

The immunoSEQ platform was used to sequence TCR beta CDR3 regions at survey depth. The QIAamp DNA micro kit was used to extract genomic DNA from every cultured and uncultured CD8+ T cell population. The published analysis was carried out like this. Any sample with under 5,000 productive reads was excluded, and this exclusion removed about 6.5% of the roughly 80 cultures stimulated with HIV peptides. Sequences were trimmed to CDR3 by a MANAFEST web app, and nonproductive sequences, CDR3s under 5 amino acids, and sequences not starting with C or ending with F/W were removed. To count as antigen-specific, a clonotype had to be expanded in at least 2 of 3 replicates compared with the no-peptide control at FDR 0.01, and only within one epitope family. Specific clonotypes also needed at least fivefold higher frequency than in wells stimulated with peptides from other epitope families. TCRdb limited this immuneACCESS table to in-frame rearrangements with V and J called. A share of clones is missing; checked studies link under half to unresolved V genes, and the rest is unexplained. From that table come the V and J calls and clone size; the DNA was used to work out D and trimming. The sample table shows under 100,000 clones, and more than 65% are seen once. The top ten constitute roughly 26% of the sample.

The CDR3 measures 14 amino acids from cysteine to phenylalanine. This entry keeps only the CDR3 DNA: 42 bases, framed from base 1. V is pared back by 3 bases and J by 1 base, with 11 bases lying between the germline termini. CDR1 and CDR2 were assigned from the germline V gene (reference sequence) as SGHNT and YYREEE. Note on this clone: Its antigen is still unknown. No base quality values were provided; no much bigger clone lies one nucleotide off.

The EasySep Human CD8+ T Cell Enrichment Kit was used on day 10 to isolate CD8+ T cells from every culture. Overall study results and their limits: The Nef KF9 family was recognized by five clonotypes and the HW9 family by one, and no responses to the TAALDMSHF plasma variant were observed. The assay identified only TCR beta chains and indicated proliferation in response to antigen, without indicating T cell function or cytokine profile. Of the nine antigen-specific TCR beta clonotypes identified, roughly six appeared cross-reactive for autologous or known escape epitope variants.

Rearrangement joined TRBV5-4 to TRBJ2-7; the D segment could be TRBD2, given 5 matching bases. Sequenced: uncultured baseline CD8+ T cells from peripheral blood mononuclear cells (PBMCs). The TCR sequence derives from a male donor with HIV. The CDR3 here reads CASSSDLGSYEQYF. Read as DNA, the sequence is TGTGCCAGCAGCTCGGACTTGGGTTCCTACGAGCAGTACTTC. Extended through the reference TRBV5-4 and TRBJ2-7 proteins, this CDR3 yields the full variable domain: ETGVTQSPTHLIKTRGQQVTLRCSSQSGHNTVSWYQQALGQGPQFIFQYYREEENGRGNFPPRFSGLQFPNYSSELNVNALELDDSALYLCASSSDLGSYEQYFGPGTRLTVT.